This section outlines one T cell receptor (beta chain) sequence together with its context. This CDR3 is built from 15 residues. The V segment lost 3 bases and the J segment 0 bases; nucleotides outside the gene matches: 2. Germline V gene sequence: CDR1 SGHRS, CDR2 YFSETQ. The data derive from a study of blood T cell repertoires in COVID-19. Data came from immunoSEQ multiplex PCR; TCRdb stores just in-frame clones and leaves some out. The sample has 490,000 or so clones, 88% seen once. The chain employs TRBV5-1 and TRBJ2-3, with 9 bases aligning to TRBD1. Sequenced input: PBMCs or T cells enriched from blood (not recorded which). The sequence came from a woman aged 55-69 years who had recovered from COVID-19. The CDR3 spells CASSSTGGSTDTQYF. The CDR3 nucleotides are TGCGCCAGCAGCTCGACAGGGGGGAGCACAGATACGCAGTATTTT.